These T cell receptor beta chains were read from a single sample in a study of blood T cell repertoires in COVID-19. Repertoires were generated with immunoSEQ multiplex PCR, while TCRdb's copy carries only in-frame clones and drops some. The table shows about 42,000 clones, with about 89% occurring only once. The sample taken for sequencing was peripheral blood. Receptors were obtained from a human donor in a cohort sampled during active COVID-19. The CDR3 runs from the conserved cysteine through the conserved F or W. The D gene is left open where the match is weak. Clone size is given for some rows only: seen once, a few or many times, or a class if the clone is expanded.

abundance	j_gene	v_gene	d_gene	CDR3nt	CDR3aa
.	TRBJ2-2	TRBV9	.	TGTGCCAGCAGCGCTTGGGAGGCCGGGGAGCTGTTTTTT	CASSAWEAGELFF
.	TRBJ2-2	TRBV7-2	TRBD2	TGTGCCAGCAGCCTTCGAGCGGGGGCCTACACCGGGGAGCTGTTTTTT	CASSLRAGAYTGELFF
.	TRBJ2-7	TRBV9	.	TGTGCCAGCAGCGCGGAACCGGGCCCAACGGGGGAGCAGTACTTC	CASSAEPGPTGEQYF
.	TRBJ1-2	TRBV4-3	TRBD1	TGCGCCAGCAGCCAAGATCAGACAGGGGTAAAGGGCTACACCTTC	CASSQDQTGVKGYTF
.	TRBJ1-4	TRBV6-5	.	TGTGCCAGCAGGCCGGGGAGTATCTCTAATGAAAAACTGTTTTTT	CASRPGSISNEKLFF
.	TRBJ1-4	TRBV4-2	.	TGTGCCAGCAGCCAAGAAAATTCCCCGAATGAAAAACTGTTTTTT	CASSQENSPNEKLFF
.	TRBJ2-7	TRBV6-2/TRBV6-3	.	TGTGCCAGCAGTCTTAGCGGAATTCACTACGAGCAGTACTTC	CASSLSGIHYEQYF
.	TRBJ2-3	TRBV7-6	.	TGTGCCAGCAGCTGGGAGTACACAGATACGCAGTATTTT	CASSWEYTDTQYF
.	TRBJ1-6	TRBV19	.	TGTGCCAGTAGGGACAGACTACAACAACCGGGTAGGTCACCCCTCCACTTT	CASRDRLQQPGRSPLHF
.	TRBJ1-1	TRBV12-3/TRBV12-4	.	TGTGCCAGCAGCCCTATGTATAAGGGGAAAGCTTTCTTT	CASSPMYKGKAFF
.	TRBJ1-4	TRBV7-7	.	TGTGCTAGCAGCTTAGCTCCCGGACTTAATGAAAAACTGTTTTTT	CASSLAPGLNEKLFF
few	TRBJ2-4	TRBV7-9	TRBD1	TGTGCCAGCAGCCTGAACAGGGGCGGAAACATTCAGTACTTC	CASSLNRGGNIQYF
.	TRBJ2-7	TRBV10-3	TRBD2	TGTGCCATCAGTCAGACGGCTAGCGGCTACGAGCAGTACTTC	CAISQTASGYEQYF
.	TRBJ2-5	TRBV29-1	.	TGCAGCGGTGGCCGGGACACTCCGCAAGAGACCCAGTACTTC	CSGGRDTPQETQYF
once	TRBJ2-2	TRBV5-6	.	TGTGCCAGCAGCCGCCCGAGGACAGTGAACACCGGGGAGCTGTTTTTT	CASSRPRTVNTGELFF
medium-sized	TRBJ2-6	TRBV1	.	TGCACCAGCAGCCACGGACAGGGGCCCTTCTCTGGGGCCAACGTCCTGACTTTC	CTSSHGQGPFSGANVLTF
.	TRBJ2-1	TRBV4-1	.	TGCGCCAGCAGTCTATTGGGGGGGCCTTACAATGAGCAGTTCTTC	CASSLLGGPYNEQFF
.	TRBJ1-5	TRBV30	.	TGTGCCTGGAGTATCCCTTTGGCTGACAATCAGCCCCAGCATTTT	CAWSIPLADNQPQHF
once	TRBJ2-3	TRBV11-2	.	TGTGCCAGCCGGCTGTGGGAGGGCACAGATACGCAGTATTTT	CASRLWEGTDTQYF
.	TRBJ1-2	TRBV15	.	TGTGCCACCAGCAGAGTTGACGGGAGGGTTACCTATGGCTACACCTTC	CATSRVDGRVTYGYTF
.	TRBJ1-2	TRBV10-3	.	TGTGCCATCAGTGAGTCGAGAGTCGGGGTCAGGAACTATGGCTACACCTTC	CAISESRVGVRNYGYTF
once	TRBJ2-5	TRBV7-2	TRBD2	TGTGCCAGCAGCACGACCGGGACTAAGGGAGAGACCCAGTACTTC	CASSTTGTKGETQYF
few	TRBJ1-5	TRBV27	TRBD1	TGTGCCAGCAGTCCCCAGACAGGGCTTCAGCCCCAGCATTTT	CASSPQTGLQPQHF
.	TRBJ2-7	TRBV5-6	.	TGTGCCAGCAGCTTACGGCGGTACGAGCAGTACTTC	CASSLRRYEQYF
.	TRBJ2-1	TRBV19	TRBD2	TGTGCCAGTAGGGGACTAGCGGGGGCCACTCAGGGGGGTGAGCAGTTCTTC	CASRGLAGATQGGEQFF
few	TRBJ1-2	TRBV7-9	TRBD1	TGTGCCAGCAGCCTCGGACAGGGCGGCTACACCTTC	CASSLGQGGYTF
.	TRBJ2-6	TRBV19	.	TGTGCCAGTACTAGACAGGCCTCTGGGGCCAACGTCCTGACTTTC	CASTRQASGANVLTF
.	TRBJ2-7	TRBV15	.	TGTGCCACCAGCAGAGACAGGGCCAATGCCCCATCCGAGCAGTACTTC	CATSRDRANAPSEQYF
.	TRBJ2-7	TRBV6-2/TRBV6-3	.	TGTGCCAGCAGCTCCTTCTACGAGCAGTACTTC	CASSSFYEQYF
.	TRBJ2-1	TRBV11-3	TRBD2	TGTGCCAGCAGTCCTCCTAGCGGCGGTGAGCAGTTCTTC	CASSPPSGGEQFF
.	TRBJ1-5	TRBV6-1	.	TGTGCCAGCAGTGAACTTTTTCACGCGGGTCAGCCCCAGCATTTT	CASSELFHAGQPQHF
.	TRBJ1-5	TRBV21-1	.	TGTGCCAGCAGCAAAGCCGAAGTAGGCAATCAGCCCCAGCATTTT	CASSKAEVGNQPQHF
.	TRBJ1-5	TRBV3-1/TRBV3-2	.	TGTGCCAGCAGCCAAGTGGGCCAGCCCCAGCATTTT	CASSQVGQPQHF
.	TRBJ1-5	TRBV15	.	TGTGCCACCAGCAGGGACAGAAGGGGCAATCAGCCCCAGCATTTT	CATSRDRRGNQPQHF
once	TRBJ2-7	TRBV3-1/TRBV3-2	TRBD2	TGTGCCAGCAGCCAAGATCTTGGACTAGACGAGCAGTACTTC	CASSQDLGLDEQYF
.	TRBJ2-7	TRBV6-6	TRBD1	TGTGCCAGCAGTTACTTGGGACAGGGGGTCGACGAGCAGTACTTC	CASSYLGQGVDEQYF
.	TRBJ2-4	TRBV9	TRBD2	TGTGCCAGCAGCATAACTAGCGGGGCAAACATTCAGTACTTC	CASSITSGANIQYF
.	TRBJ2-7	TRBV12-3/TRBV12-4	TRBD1	TGTGCCAGCAGTTCGGGACAGTCCGACGAGCAGTACTTC	CASSSGQSDEQYF
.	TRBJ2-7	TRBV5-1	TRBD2	TGCGCCAGCAGTTCGGGACTAGCGGGAACCTACGAGCAGTACTTC	CASSSGLAGTYEQYF
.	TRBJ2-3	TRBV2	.	TGTGCCAGCAGTGCGGTCAGGGCTTCAGATACGCAGTATTTT	CASSAVRASDTQYF
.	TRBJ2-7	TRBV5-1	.	TGCGCCAGCAGCTTTACACCAGGATACGAGCAGTACTTC	CASSFTPGYEQYF
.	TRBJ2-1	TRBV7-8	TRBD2	TGTGCCAGCAGCTGGGCGGAACTAGCGGGAACATCCTACAATGAGCAGTTCTTC	CASSWAELAGTSYNEQFF
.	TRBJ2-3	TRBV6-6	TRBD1	TGTGCCAGCAGGGAACAGGGGTACACAGATACGCAGTATTTT	CASREQGYTDTQYF
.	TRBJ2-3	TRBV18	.	TGTGCCAGCTCACCGGGGCTTCGGGTAGACGCGTATTTT	CASSPGLRVDAYF
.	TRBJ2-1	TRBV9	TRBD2	TGTGCCAGCAGCGTATATGGTAGCGGGGGGAATGAGCAGTTCTTC	CASSVYGSGGNEQFF
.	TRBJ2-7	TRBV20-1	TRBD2	TGCAGTGCTAGTAAGGCCAGCGGGAGCTGGGAGCAGTACTTC	CSASKASGSWEQYF
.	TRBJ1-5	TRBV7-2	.	TGTGCCAGCAGCTTAGACAGGGACCAGCCCCAGCATTTT	CASSLDRDQPQHF
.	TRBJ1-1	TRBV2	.	TGTGCCAGCAGCTCCCCCACAGCGAACACTGAAGCTTTCTTT	CASSSPTANTEAFF
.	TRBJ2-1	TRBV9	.	TGTGCCAGCAGTCGTAGGAGTAATGAGCAGTTCTTC	CASSRRSNEQFF
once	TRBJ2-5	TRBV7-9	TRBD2	TGTGCCAGCAGCTTACTAGCGGGAGGCCCTGGAGCCCAGTACTTC	CASSLLAGGPGAQYF
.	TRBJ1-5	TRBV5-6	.	TGTGCCAGCAGCTTGGGGGGCAGCAATCAGCCCCAGCATTTT	CASSLGGSNQPQHF